Listed here are 7 T cell receptor beta chains from one sample, sequenced in a study of blood T cell repertoires in COVID-19. The data were produced by immunoSEQ multiplex PCR, yet TCRdb's version contains in-frame clones alone and is incomplete. The sample has tens of thousands of clones, around 83% seen once. Sequencing was performed on peripheral blood. All receptors come from a woman older than 75 in a cohort sampled during active or convalescent COVID-19.

The J gene is TRBJ1-2, the V gene TRBV7-3; 9 bases line up with TRBD1. V lost 5 bases to trimming and J lost 4 bases; unmatched junction nucleotides: 11. Germline loops: CDR1 SGHTA, CDR2 FQGTGA. The CDR3 covers 16 residues. The CDR3 DNA reads TGTGCCAGCAGCCCCTTTCCGGGACAGGGTGCCTATGGCTACACCTTC. It specifies CASSPFPGQGAYGYTF.

The chain employs TRBV10-3 and TRBJ2-7, with D maybe TRBD1 (5 bases). V dropped 3 bases and J dropped 4 bases, with 7 bases sitting between them. This CDR3 contains 12 residues. Germline V gives CDR1 ENHRY, CDR2 SYGVKD. CDR3 sequence: CAISDTGYEQYF. As DNA, the CDR3 is TGTGCCATCAGTGATACAGGTTACGAGCAGTACTTC.

This clone was picked up a small number of times. The chain employs TRBV5-4 and TRBJ1-2, with D perhaps matching TRBD1 (6 bases). This CDR3 region has 13 residues. Trimming cost V 3 bases and J 2 bases, with 8 bases left between them. Germline assignment: CDR1 SGHNT and CDR2 YYREEE (reference sequence). Here the CDR3 DNA reads TGTGCCAGCAGCTCCGGACAGAACTATGGCTACACCTTC. Translating it yields CASSSGQNYGYTF.

This clone has only one observation. This chain joins TRBV28 and TRBJ2-1; 7 nucleotides align to TRBD2. The CDR3 has 16 residues. CDR1 is MDHEN and CDR2 is SYDVKM in the germline V gene. The V and J ends lost 7 bases and 5 bases, in that order; junction bases with no gene match: 14. CDR3 sequence: CASTSYVGRIDNEQFF. CDR3 nucleotides: TGTGCCAGCACTAGCTATGTCGGGAGGATAGACAATGAGCAGTTCTTC. Combining the CDR3 with reference TRBV28 and TRBJ2-1 gives the whole variable domain DVKVTQSSRYLVKRTGEKVFLECVQDMDHENMFWYRQDPGLGLRLIYFSYDVKMKEKGDIPEGYSVSREKKERFSLILESASTNQTSMYLCASTSYVGRIDNEQFFGPGTRLTVL.

This clone was detected only once. This chain uses TRBV29-1 with TRBJ2-3; 13 bases are a match to TRBD2. Losses at the gene ends were 6 bases for V and 1 base for J; bases not matched to a gene: 4. There are 15 residues in the CDR3. Germline loops: CDR1 SQVTM, CDR2 ANQGSEA. CDR3 DNA sequence: TGCAGCGTCCACGGACTAGCGGGAGGCACAGATACGCAGTATTTT. This gives the protein CSVHGLAGGTDTQYF.

The chain uses TRBV5-1 and TRBJ1-4; D possibly corresponds to TRBD1 (6 bases). The CDR3 contains 14 residues. Germline V CDR1 and CDR2: SGHRS, YFSETQ. The V gene lost 4 bases and the J gene lost 7 bases, with 14 bases spanning the gap. CDR3 amino acids: CASSLTGGGEKLFF. CDR3 nucleotide sequence: TGCGCCAGCAGCCTGACAGGTGGCGGTGAAAAACTGTTTTTT.

The chain combines TRBV19 with TRBJ2-1; 9 positions match TRBD1. Germline trimming cut 9 bases from V and 7 bases from J; bases unmatched to any gene: 7. The germline V gene encodes CDR1 LNHDA and CDR2 SQIVND (reference sequence). The CDR3 is 13 amino acids. The CDR3 reads CASGTGNQNEQFF. The CDR3 region has the DNA TGTGCCAGCGGGACAGGGAATCAGAATGAGCAGTTCTTC.